Following are 5 T cell receptor beta chains from one sample sequenced in a study of regulatory T cells in long-lasting Graves disease. The time point here: newly diagnosed GD, antithyroid drugs for less than 3 months. Extracted RNA from PBMCs served as the source of the TCR library. Sequencing libraries for TCR beta were prepared with iRepertoire HTBI primers and Arm-PCR of CDR3 regions. MiXCR was run by TCRdb on the multiplex PCR reads, yielding one entry per CDR3 protein. The table includes about 620,000 distinct CDR3 sequences, around 15% detected once. These data are also associated with another study on T cells in Graves' hyperthyroidism and ophthalmopathy.

Sequencing was performed on peripheral blood mononuclear cells (PBMCs), taken at new diagnosis, from a patient treated with antithyroid drugs. These TCRs come from a woman in her 30s with Graves disease.

The table lists this clonotype with a few counts. V usage is TRBV6-5 and J usage is TRBJ1-2; no clear D gene. The V and J ends lost 4 bases and 6 bases respectively, with 9 bases between them. This CDR3 has 12 amino acids. Per the germline V gene, CDR1 is MNHEY and CDR2 is SVGAGI. For the CDR3, the DNA is TGTGCCAGCAGTTCCCCATCCGATGGCTACACCTTC. Translated, it gives CASSSPSDGYTF.

The rearrangement joins TRBV20-1 to TRBJ2-3; TRBD2 matches 10 bases. The better agreement between TRBJ2-1 and the DNA end casts doubt on the J call. The CDR3 length is 16 residues. Germline V gene sequence: CDR1 DFQATT, CDR2 SNEGSKA (reference sequence). The DNA for the CDR3 is TGCAGTGCTAGAGTTCCCGCTAGCGGGGGTTTATATGAGCAGTTCTTC. It translates to CSARVPASGGLYEQFF.

This clonotype has at least ten counts. The rearrangement joins TRBV20-1 to TRBJ2-7; possibly TRBD2 for D (6 bases). V was trimmed by 1 base and J by 2 bases, leaving 12 bases between them. The germline V gene has CDR1 DFQATT and CDR2 SNEGSKA (reference sequence). This CDR3 has 14 residues. CDR3 residues: CSARAAGLTYEQYF. DNA of the CDR3: TGCAGTGCTAGAGCGGCGGGACTTACCTACGAGCAGTACTTC.

This clonotype came up many times. The CDR3 protein is CASSLVTADTQYF. CDR3 coding DNA: TGCGCCAGCAGCTTGGTGACCGCAGATACGCAGTATTTT. V is TRBV5-1 and J is TRBJ2-3; no definite D call. This CDR3 comprises 13 residues. Germline assignment: CDR1 SGHRS and CDR2 YFSETQ. V was trimmed by 0 bases and J by 4 bases, leaving 6 bases between them.

This clonotype was found a few times. The chain carries TRBV7-9 and TRBJ2-1, with D unclear. V was cut by 3 bases and J by 1 base, with 10 bases left in between. There are 15 residues in the CDR3. CDR1 is SEHNR, CDR2 FQNEAQ, per germline (reference sequence). CDR3 sequence (DNA): TGTGCCAGCAGCTTGGGTATGATGTCCTACAATGAGCAGTTCTTC. Its translation is CASSLGMMSYNEQFF.